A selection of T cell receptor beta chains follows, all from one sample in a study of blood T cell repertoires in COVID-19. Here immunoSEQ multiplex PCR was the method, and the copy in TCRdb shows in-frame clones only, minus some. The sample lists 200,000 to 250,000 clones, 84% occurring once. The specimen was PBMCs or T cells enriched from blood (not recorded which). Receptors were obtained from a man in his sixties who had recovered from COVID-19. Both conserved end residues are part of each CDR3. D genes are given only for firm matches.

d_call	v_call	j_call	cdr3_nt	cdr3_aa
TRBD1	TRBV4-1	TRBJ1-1	TGCGCCAGCAGCTCTGACAGGGGCCCTAACACTGAAGCTTTCTTT	CASSSDRGPNTEAFF
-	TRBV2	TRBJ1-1	TGTGCCAGCAGTGAAACAACAGGGTGGAACACTGAAGCTTTCTTT	CASSETTGWNTEAFF
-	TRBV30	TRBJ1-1	TGTGCCTCACACCGGCGGGAAATCCACCCTGAAGCTTTCTTT	CASHRREIHPEAFF
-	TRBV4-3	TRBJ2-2	TGCGCCAGCAGCCAAGATGCGGGACCCTCCACCGGGGAGCTGTTTTTT	CASSQDAGPSTGELFF
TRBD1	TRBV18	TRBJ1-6	TGTGCCAGCTCACCAGAGACAGGGAGATCACCCCTCCACTTT	CASSPETGRSPLHF
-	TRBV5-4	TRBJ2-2	TGTGCCAGCAGCTTGTCCGGGGGACTTACCGGGGAGCTGTTTTTT	CASSLSGGLTGELFF
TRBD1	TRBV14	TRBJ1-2	TGTGCCAGCAGCCAACCGGGACAGTCGAACTATGGCTACACCTTC	CASSQPGQSNYGYTF
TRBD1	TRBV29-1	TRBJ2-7	TGCAGCGTTGTATTCATTCGGACAGGATCCTACGAGCAGTACTTC	CSVVFIRTGSYEQYF
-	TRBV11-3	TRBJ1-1	TGTGCCAGCTCTTCGACTGCGAACACTGAAGCTTTCTTT	CASSSTANTEAFF
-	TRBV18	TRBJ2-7	TGTGCCAGCTCCCAGACGGAGACCTACGAGCAGTACTTC	CASSQTETYEQYF